In this sample, the clone carrying this TCR beta chain turned up a few times. The CDR3 is made up of 16 amino acids. Germline lookup yields CDR1 MDHEN and CDR2 SYDVKM. The ends lost 3 bases at V and 5 bases at J; junction bases unmatched: 11. This sample stems from a study of blood T cells in healthy people across ages. Primers used in a second PCR of about 7 to 12 cycles were a sample-barcoded 5' primer and a J-beta primer mix. Using its own MiXCR run on the 5' RACE reads, TCRdb lists one record per CDR3 protein. The profile shows about 720,000 distinct CDR3 sequences, around a quarter of them singletons. No fewer than 6 million PBMCs went into each sample. These data were also filed under a second study, of T cells of mothers and their children. That study adds: Material was donated by three healthy Caucasian mothers and their six children.

The TCR originated in a boy under 18 in good health. The chain carries TRBV28 and TRBJ2-5; TRBD1 matches at 8 bases. Material for sequencing was blood. The CDR3 region has the DNA TGTGCCAGCAGTTTGCCCCAGGGGGCTCTCTACGAGACCCAGTACTTC. Encoded protein: CASSLPQGALYETQYF. Full variable domain (missing parts from reference TRBV28 and TRBJ2-5): DVKVTQSSRYLVKRTGEKVFLECVQDMDHENMFWYRQDPGLGLRLIYFSYDVKMKEKGDIPEGYSVSREKKERFSLILESASTNQTSMYLCASSLPQGALYETQYFGPGTRLLVL.